Listed below are T cell receptor beta chains from one sample, sequenced in a study of shared clonotypes between healthy human individuals. Assay used: immunoSEQ multiplex PCR; TCRdb lists only in-frame clones, some missing. The table lists a few million clones, about 90% of them singletons. Sequenced sample: naive CD4+ T cells from PBMCs. These receptor sequences come from a man between 18 and 29 years old in good health. Some clones in this sample may be carry-over from other donors' samples. CDR3s include the opening cysteine and the closing phenylalanine or tryptophan. A D gene is named only where the DNA matches it firmly. Size is omitted from some rows. Given values are once, few, many or a class for expanded clones.

d_call j_call clone_size v_call cdr3_nt cdr3_aa
TRBD2 TRBJ2-2 . TRBV9 TGTGCCAGCAGTCGGCAAGAAGGGAGGGCCGCCGGGGAGCTGTTTTTT CASSRQEGRAAGELFF
. TRBJ2-7 . TRBV5-1 TGCGCCAGCAGGTGGGGCGGACAGTCCTCCTACGAGCAGTACTTC CASRWGGQSSYEQYF
. TRBJ1-3 . TRBV28 TGTGCCAGCAGCCGAGGATGGGGAAGCCTTAGCAACACCATATATTTT CASSRGWGSLSNTIYF
. TRBJ2-7 . TRBV7-9 TGTGCCAGCAGCTTAGACGGGGGAAAGTACGAGCAGTACTTC CASSLDGGKYEQYF
TRBD1 TRBJ1-2 once TRBV5-8 TGTGCCAGCAGCCGTGGGACAGTGACCTATGGCTACACCTTC CASSRGTVTYGYTF
. TRBJ1-2 . TRBV29-1 TGCAGCGTCACCGGAACGGATCGTCTCTATGGCTACACCTTC CSVTGTDRLYGYTF
TRBD2 TRBJ2-7 . TRBV7-2 TGTGCCAGCAGCTCGGGAAGGTGGGAGGGCTACGAGCAGTACTTC CASSSGRWEGYEQYF
. TRBJ2-1 . TRBV28 TGTGCCAGCAGTCGAAACTATGGGACCTCGGGGTATTTTTGGTATGAGCAGTTCTTC CASSRNYGTSGYFWYEQFF
. TRBJ1-1 . TRBV27 TGTGCCAGCAGTTTTCGGCAACCCTACACTGAAGCTTTCTTT CASSFRQPYTEAFF
. TRBJ2-6 . TRBV5-1 TGCGCCAGCAGCTTGACAGGAACCGCTGGGGCCAACGTCCTGACTTTC CASSLTGTAGANVLTF
. TRBJ2-2 . TRBV7-7 TGTGCCAGCAGCCTCGGGCAGGGCATTAGCGGGGAGCTGTTTTTT CASSLGQGISGELFF
TRBD2 TRBJ2-1 . TRBV5-1 TGCGCCAGCAGTCCCGGGACTAGCGTTATGAATGAGCAGTTCTTC CASSPGTSVMNEQFF
TRBD1 TRBJ1-2 . TRBV5-1 TGCGCCAGCACCCCCCAGGGGGCAGTTTATGGCTACACCTTC CASTPQGAVYGYTF
. TRBJ1-2 few TRBV5-8 TGTGCCAGCAGCTTCGATACCTATGGCTACACCTTC CASSFDTYGYTF
TRBD2 TRBJ2-7 . TRBV7-9 TGTGCCAGCAGCTTAAATTCGGGGAGGGACTACGAGCAGTACTTC CASSLNSGRDYEQYF
. TRBJ1-2 . TRBV6-5 TGTGCCAGCAGTTATAATATGTACAGGTTGCGCTACACCTTC CASSYNMYRLRYTF
. TRBJ1-4 once TRBV9 TGTGCCAGCAGCGCAGGTAGGAGGGATTTACCGTTTTTT CASSAGRRDLPFF
. TRBJ2-7 . TRBV15 TGTGCCACCAGCAGCCTAGAAGGCGGGGACGGGCAATACGAGCAGTACTTC CATSSLEGGDGQYEQYF
. TRBJ2-7 . TRBV7-2 TGTGCCAGCAGCTTAGCGGGACCGGACGAGCAGTACTTC CASSLAGPDEQYF
TRBD2 TRBJ2-1 . TRBV7-2 TGTGCCAGCAGCTTAGCCGGACTAGCGGGAGGTCCCTACAATGAGCAGTTCTTC CASSLAGLAGGPYNEQFF
. TRBJ2-7 . TRBV18 TGTGCCAGCTCCCCTGAGAGTAGACCCTACGAGCAGTACTTC CASSPESRPYEQYF
TRBD2 TRBJ2-5 . TRBV7-2 TGTGCCAGCAGCATACTAGCGGGAGTTAAGTCCCAGTACTTC CASSILAGVKSQYF
. TRBJ2-3 . TRBV5-4 TGTGCCAGCAGCTTGGAAATGGCAGGGGAAGATACGCAGTATTTT CASSLEMAGEDTQYF
TRBD2 TRBJ2-3 . TRBV6-6 TGTGCCAGCAGTTTTCGACTAGCGGGAGTGACTGATACGCAGTATTTT CASSFRLAGVTDTQYF
TRBD2 TRBJ2-7 . TRBV19 TGTGCCAGTAGTATAGTGGTGCGGACTAGCGGGAGGAGGTACGAGCAGTACTTC CASSIVVRTSGRRYEQYF
TRBD1 TRBJ1-1 . TRBV25-1 TGTGCCAGCAGTGACTCCGGGACAGGGAACACTGAAGCTTTCTTT CASSDSGTGNTEAFF
. TRBJ2-2 . TRBV6-5 TGTGCCAGCAGTTACGCGGGCGGGACCGGGGAGCTGTTTTTT CASSYAGGTGELFF
TRBD2 TRBJ2-1 . TRBV5-1 TGCGCCAGCAGCTTGGTACTAGCGGAGAATGAGCAGTTCTTC CASSLVLAENEQFF
TRBD1 TRBJ2-7 once TRBV6-1 TGTGCCAGCAGTCTAGGGACAGGGGGGGTTTACGAGCAGTACTTC CASSLGTGGVYEQYF
TRBD1 TRBJ1-3 . TRBV4-1 TGCGCCAGCAGCCAAGATTACTCGGCAGGGGGCGATCGAAACACCATATATTTT CASSQDYSAGGDRNTIYF
. TRBJ1-4 . TRBV28 TGTGCCAGCAGGTTGGGGGTTGAAAAACTGTTTTTT CASRLGVEKLFF
TRBD1 TRBJ1-2 . TRBV28 TGTGCCAGCAGTATCGTCCCGGGACAGGTCTATGGCTACACCTTC CASSIVPGQVYGYTF
. TRBJ2-1 few TRBV7-3 TGTGCCAGCAGCTTAAGCAGTGCCTACAATGAGCAGTTCTTC CASSLSSAYNEQFF
. TRBJ2-3 . TRBV28 TGTGCCAGCAGTTTTAGGGGCCCAGATACGCAGTATTTT CASSFRGPDTQYF
. TRBJ2-7 . TRBV6-1 TGTGCCAGCAGAGAGCCGGGACTGAGCTACGAGCAGTACTTC CASREPGLSYEQYF
. TRBJ2-7 . TRBV15 TGTGCCACCAGCAGAGATCTTGGAAACAGGGCTGGAGACGAGCAGTACTTC CATSRDLGNRAGDEQYF
TRBD1 TRBJ1-1 . TRBV5-1 TGCGCCAGCAGCTCCGGCCCAGGGGGGAACACTGAAGCTTTCTTT CASSSGPGGNTEAFF
. TRBJ2-7 . TRBV2 TGTGCCAGTCTTGGAACCGTAACCTACGAGCAGTACTTC CASLGTVTYEQYF
. TRBJ2-3 once TRBV19 TGTGCCAGTAGTACGGACAGCGGCACAGATACGCAGTATTTT CASSTDSGTDTQYF
. TRBJ1-6 once TRBV5-1 TGCGCCAGCAGCCTAGGGACGGCAACACTGGCCTATAATTCACCCCTCCACTTT CASSLGTATLAYNSPLHF
. TRBJ2-7 . TRBV11-3 TGTGCCAGCAGCCTCGAACTGGGGGCCGAGCAGTACTTC CASSLELGAEQYF
TRBD1 TRBJ1-4 . TRBV4-3 TGCGCCAGCAGCCTCAGACCGGGACAGACTAATGAAAAACTGTTTTTT CASSLRPGQTNEKLFF
TRBD1 TRBJ2-7 . TRBV7-2 TGTGCCACCGCCCGGGACAGGTCCTACGAGCAGTACTTC CATARDRSYEQYF
. TRBJ2-3 . TRBV2 TGTGCCAGCAGTGAAGGGCTGAGCACAGATACGCAGTATTTT CASSEGLSTDTQYF
TRBD1 TRBJ1-5 . TRBV15 TGTGCCACCAGCAGACGGACAGGGAGCGGTCAGCCCCAGCATTTT CATSRRTGSGQPQHF
. TRBJ2-7 . TRBV13 TGTGCCAGCAGGCCCCTCCGCCAGGGTGTGGTCGAGCAGTACTTC CASRPLRQGVVEQYF
. TRBJ1-5 . TRBV6-1 TGTGCCAGCAGTGAAGCGCTTTTAAGGGGCAATCAGCCCCAGCATTTT CASSEALLRGNQPQHF
. TRBJ2-2 . TRBV7-9 TGTGCCAGCAGTCCCTACCCAGAGACCCTCACCGGGGAGCTGTTTTTT CASSPYPETLTGELFF